The clone carrying this TCR beta chain was counted between two and nine times. Its antigen remains unknown. This entry belongs to a study of blood T cells in healthy people across ages. General observations from the study: TCR beta diversity tracked closely with naive T cell percentage. TCR beta diversity, measured per million T cells, fell in a roughly linear way with age.

The use of a sample-barcoded 5' primer and a J-beta primer mix characterized a second PCR of roughly 6 to 11 cycles. One entry per CDR3 protein results from TCRdb running MiXCR on the 5' RACE reads. The sample has over 500,000 distinct CDR3 sequences, about 25% seen once. This sample also appeared in a second study, on T cells of mothers and their children.

This TCR came from a boy between 2 and 10 years old in good health. Material for sequencing was blood.

The CDR3 bases are TGTGCCAGCAGTGAAGCCAGGGGAGCTAATGAAAAACTGTTTTTT. The encoded protein is CASSEARGANEKLFF. This chain connects TRBV25-1 to TRBJ1-4; the D gene is possibly TRBD1 (6 bases). The CDR3 spans 15 residues. Germline CDR1 MGHDK, CDR2 SYGVNS. Deletions cut 2 bases from V and 3 bases from J, with 10 bases between.